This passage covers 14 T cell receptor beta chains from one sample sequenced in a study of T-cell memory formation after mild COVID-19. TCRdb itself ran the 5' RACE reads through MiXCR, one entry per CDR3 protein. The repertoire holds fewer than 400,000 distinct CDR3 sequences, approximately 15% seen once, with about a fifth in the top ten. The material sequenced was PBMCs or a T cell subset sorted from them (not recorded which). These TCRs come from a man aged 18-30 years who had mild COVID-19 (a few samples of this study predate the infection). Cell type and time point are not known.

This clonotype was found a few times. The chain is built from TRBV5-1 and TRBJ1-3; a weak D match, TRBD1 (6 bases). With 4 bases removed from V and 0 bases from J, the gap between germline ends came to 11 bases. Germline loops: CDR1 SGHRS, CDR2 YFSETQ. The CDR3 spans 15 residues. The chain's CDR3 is CASSPRGSSGNTIYF. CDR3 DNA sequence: TGCGCCAGCAGCCCGAGGGGGAGCTCTGGAAACACCATATATTTT.

CDR3 amino acids: CASSEVDGTGGSPLHF. The CDR3 region has the DNA TGTGCCAGCAGTGAAGTTGACGGGACAGGTGGTTCACCCCTCCACTTT. The chain recombines TRBV2 with TRBJ1-6, with 8 bases that match TRBD1. The CDR3 sequence is 16 residues long. The V gene's germline CDR1 is SNHLY and CDR2 FYNNEI. Trimming took 1 base from V and 9 from J; bases not matched to a gene: 8.

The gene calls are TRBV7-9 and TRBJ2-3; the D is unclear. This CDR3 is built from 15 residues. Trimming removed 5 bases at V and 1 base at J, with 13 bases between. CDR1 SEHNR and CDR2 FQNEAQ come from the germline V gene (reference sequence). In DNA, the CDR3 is TGTGCCAGCAGCCGTACACTGGGTGGCACAGATACGCAGTATTTT. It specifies CASSRTLGGTDTQYF.

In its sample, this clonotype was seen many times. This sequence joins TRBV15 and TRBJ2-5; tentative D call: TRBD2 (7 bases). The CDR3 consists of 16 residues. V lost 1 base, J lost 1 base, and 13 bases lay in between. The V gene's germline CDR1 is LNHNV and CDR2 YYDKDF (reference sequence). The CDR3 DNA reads TGTGCCACCAGCAGAGGTGTCGGGGGGCCCCAAGAGACCCAGTACTTC. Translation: CATSRGVGGPQETQYF.

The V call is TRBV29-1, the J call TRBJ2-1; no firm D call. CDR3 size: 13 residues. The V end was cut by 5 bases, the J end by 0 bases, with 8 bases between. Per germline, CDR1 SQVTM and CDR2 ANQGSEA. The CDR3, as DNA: TGCAGCGTTCATAAAAGCTCCTACAATGAGCAGTTCTTC. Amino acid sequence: CSVHKSSYNEQFF.

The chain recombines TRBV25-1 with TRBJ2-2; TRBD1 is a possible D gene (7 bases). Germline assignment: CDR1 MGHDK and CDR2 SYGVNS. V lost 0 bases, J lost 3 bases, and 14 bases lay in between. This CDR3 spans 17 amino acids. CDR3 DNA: TGTGCCAGCAGTGAATATCCTGGAGGGACAGACACCGGGGAGCTGTTTTTT. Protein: CASSEYPGGTDTGELFF.

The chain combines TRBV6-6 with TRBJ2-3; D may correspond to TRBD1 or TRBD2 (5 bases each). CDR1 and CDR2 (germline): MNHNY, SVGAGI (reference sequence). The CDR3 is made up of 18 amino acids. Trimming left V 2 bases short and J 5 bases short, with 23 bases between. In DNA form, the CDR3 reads TGTGCCAGCAGTTACGGGTCCGGGGCTAGCCGGGAAAGAGATACGCAGTATTTT. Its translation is CASSYGSGASRERDTQYF.

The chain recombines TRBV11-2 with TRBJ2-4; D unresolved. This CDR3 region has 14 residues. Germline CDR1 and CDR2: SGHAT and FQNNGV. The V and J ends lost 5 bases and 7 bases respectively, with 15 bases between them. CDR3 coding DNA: TGTGCCAGCAGCCCCATTTTGGGTAGGAACATTCAGTACTTC. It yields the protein CASSPILGRNIQYF.

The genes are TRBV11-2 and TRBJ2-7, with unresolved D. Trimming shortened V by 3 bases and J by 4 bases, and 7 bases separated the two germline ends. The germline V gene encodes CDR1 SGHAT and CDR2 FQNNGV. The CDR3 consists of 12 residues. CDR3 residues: CASSFYQYEQYV. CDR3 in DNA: TGTGCCAGCAGCTTCTACCAATACGAGCAGTACGTC.

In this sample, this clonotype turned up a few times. CDR3 loop: CASSSRRTSGTDTQYF. DNA of the CDR3: TGTGCCAGCAGCTCCCGGCGGACTAGCGGCACAGATACGCAGTATTTT. J is TRBJ2-3 and V is TRBV7-9; 9 nucleotides align to TRBD2. V gave up 4 bases and J gave up 1 base; unmatched junction bases: 6. The CDR3 contains 16 residues. The germline gives CDR1 SEHNR, CDR2 FQNEAQ (reference sequence).

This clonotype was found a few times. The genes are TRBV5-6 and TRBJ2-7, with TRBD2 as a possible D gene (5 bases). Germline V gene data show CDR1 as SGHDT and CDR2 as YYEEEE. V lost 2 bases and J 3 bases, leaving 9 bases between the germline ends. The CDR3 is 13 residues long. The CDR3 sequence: CASSFGVHYEQYF. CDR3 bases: TGTGCCAGCAGCTTCGGGGTCCACTACGAGCAGTACTTC.

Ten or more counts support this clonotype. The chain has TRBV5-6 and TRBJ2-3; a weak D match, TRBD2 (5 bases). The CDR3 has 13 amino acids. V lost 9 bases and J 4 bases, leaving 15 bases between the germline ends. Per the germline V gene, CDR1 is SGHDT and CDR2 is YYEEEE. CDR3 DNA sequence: TGTGCCACCACGGACTGGTCAGCAGATACGCAGTATTTT. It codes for CATTDWSADTQYF. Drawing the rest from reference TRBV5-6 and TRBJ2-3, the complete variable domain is DAGVTQSPTHLIKTRGQQVTLRCSPKSGHDTVSWYQQALGQGPQFIFQYYEEEERQRGNFPDRFSGHQFPNYSSELNVNALLLGDSALYLCATTDWSADTQYFGPGTRLTVL.

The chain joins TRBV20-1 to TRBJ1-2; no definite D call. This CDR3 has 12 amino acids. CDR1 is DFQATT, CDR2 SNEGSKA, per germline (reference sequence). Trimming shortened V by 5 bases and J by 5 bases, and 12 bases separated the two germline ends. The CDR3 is CSAAQGRYGYTF. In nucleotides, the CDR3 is TGCAGTGCTGCCCAAGGGCGATATGGCTACACCTTC.

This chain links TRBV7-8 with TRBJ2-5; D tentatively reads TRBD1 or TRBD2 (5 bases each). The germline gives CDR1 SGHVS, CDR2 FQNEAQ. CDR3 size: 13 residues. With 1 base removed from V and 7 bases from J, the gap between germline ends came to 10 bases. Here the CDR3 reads CASSLELRGTQYF. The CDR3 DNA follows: TGTGCCAGCAGCTTAGAGTTGAGGGGGACCCAGTACTTC.